This T cell receptor beta chain derives from a study of high-grade serous ovarian cancer treatment subgroups. Regarding the study as a whole: Repertoire similarity ranged roughly 0.1 to 0.85 between tumors of one patient. Bulk tumor TCR sequencing gave no spatial information.

Trimming took 2 bases from V and 0 from J; bases not matched to a gene: 10. This CDR3 spans 17 amino acids. The germline gives CDR1 KGHSH, CDR2 LQKENI. Tumor tissue was taken before any definitive surgery or chemotherapy was given. Remarks on this clone: Antigen specificity is unknown.

Profiling relied on immunoSEQ multiplex PCR, and the TCRdb table lists in-frame clones only, not all of them. The table records fewer than 35,000 clones, around 80% of them present only once. The sequenced material came from tumor tissue. The chain employs TRBV18 and TRBJ2-7; 7 nucleotides agree with TRBD2. The TCR was taken from a human donor with high-grade serous ovarian cancer. CDR3 nucleotide sequence: TGTGCCAGCTCACCATTCGAGAGCGGGGTTCGCTCCTACGAGCAGTACTTC. Its translation is CASSPFESGVRSYEQYF.